The rows below give T cell receptor beta chains drawn from one sample of a study of T cell responses to AZD1222 COVID-19 vaccine. The table came from immunoSEQ multiplex PCR; TCRdb's copy has only in-frame clones and leaves some out. The sample includes over 85,000 clones, 70% to 90% of them seen just once. This specimen consisted of peripheral blood, obtained 28 days after the second AZD1222 dose. The receptors come from an adult who received the AZD1222 COVID-19 vaccine. Both conserved end residues are part of each CDR3. D genes are given only for firm matches. A clone size is listed for some rows: how often the clone was seen (once, few, many), or a class if it is expanded.

D	size	length	V	J	DNA	CDR3
.	.	14	TRBV18	TRBJ1-5	TGTGCCAGCTCCCTGACCGGAACTGATCAGCCCCAGCATTTT	CASSLTGTDQPQHF
.	.	15	TRBV18	TRBJ1-1	TGTGCCAGCTCACCCGACCGATCTCTTAACACTGAAGCTTTCTTT	CASSPDRSLNTEAFF
.	.	12	TRBV28	TRBJ2-7	TGTGCCAGCAGCCCCGGGGCCTACGAGCAGTACTTC	CASSPGAYEQYF
.	few	11	TRBV6-1	TRBJ2-3	TGTGCCAGCAGTGATATGGATACGCAGTATTTT	CASSDMDTQYF
TRBD2	.	15	TRBV5-4	TRBJ2-7	TGTGCCAGCAGCTTTCAGCGGGAGGGTGCCTACGAGCAGTACTTC	CASSFQREGAYEQYF
.	.	15	TRBV5-1	TRBJ1-2	TGCGCCAGCAGCTTGGGGGACGGCTCAATCTATGGCTACACCTTC	CASSLGDGSIYGYTF
.	.	16	TRBV7-2	TRBJ2-1	TGTGCCAGCAGCTTAGTAGCGGGACAGATTAACAATGAGCAGTTCTTC	CASSLVAGQINNEQFF
.	.	14	TRBV11-1	TRBJ2-7	TGTGCCAGCAGCTTTTCGGGACCGTCCTACGAGCAGTACTTC	CASSFSGPSYEQYF
.	.	16	TRBV5-1	TRBJ1-1	TGCGCCAGCAGCTCCTATGTCTCCTGGGGGGACACTGAAGCTTTCTTT	CASSSYVSWGDTEAFF
.	.	13	TRBV28	TRBJ2-1	TGTGCCAGCAGTAGCCATAGTTACAATGAGCAGTTCTTC	CASSSHSYNEQFF
.	.	13	TRBV7-9	TRBJ1-2	TGTGCCAGCAGCTTAGCGCAAGGGTACGGCTACACCTTC	CASSLAQGYGYTF
TRBD2	.	14	TRBV4-1	TRBJ2-1	TGCGCCAGCAGCCCCAAGTTACTAGCGGACGAGCAGTTCTTC	CASSPKLLADEQFF
TRBD1	.	14	TRBV6-5	TRBJ2-7	TGTGCCAGCAGGGGCGGGACAGGGGGCTACGAGCAGTACTTC	CASRGGTGGYEQYF
.	.	15	TRBV11-3	TRBJ1-6	TGTGCCAGCAGGATAACCGGGGCCGGGAATTCACCCCTCCACTTT	CASRITGAGNSPLHF
.	.	15	TRBV19	TRBJ2-5	TGTGCCAGTAGTATAGCTTGGCAGGTCCAAGAGACCCAGTACTTC	CASSIAWQVQETQYF
TRBD2	.	16	TRBV27	TRBJ2-3	TGTGCCAGCAGTTTACCTAGCGGGGGGGCCACAGATACGCAGTATTTT	CASSLPSGGATDTQYF